A single sample gave rise to the 30 T cell receptor beta chains below, sequenced in a study of CD8 T cells in Susac syndrome. A quantity of roughly 0.5 to 1 ug RNA underwent reverse transcription using random hexamers. TCRdb fed the immunoSEQ multiplex PCR reads into MiXCR, producing one record per CDR3 protein. The sample shows some 200,000 distinct CDR3 sequences, 90% to 97% of them seen only once. The specimen was CD4+ T cells from PBMCs. Every receptor here comes from a human donor with Susac syndrome.

CDR3 sequence (DNA): TGCAGTGCTACCCACAGGAAGGCAGAAGCTTTCTTT. It specifies CSATHRKAEAFF. The chain recombines TRBV20-1 with TRBJ1-1; TRBD1 might be the D (5 bases). The V gene lost 4 bases and the J gene lost 8 bases, with 14 bases spanning the gap. CDR1 and CDR2 (germline): DFQATT, SNEGSKA (reference sequence). The CDR3 contains 12 residues.

The chain has TRBV20-1 and TRBJ2-5, with unresolved D. CDR3 length equals 16 residues. V dropped 0 bases and J dropped 5 bases, with 19 bases sitting between them. Germline CDR1 DFQATT, CDR2 SNEGSKA (reference sequence). The CDR3 loop is CSARDHLSPVEETQYF. The DNA of the CDR3 is TGCAGTGCTAGAGATCACCTGTCCCCCGTGGAGGAGACCCAGTACTTC.

The rearrangement joins TRBV20-1 to TRBJ2-1; D may be TRBD1 (5 bases). Between the trimmed V and J ends, which lost 3 bases and 3 bases, there was a span of 6 bases. The CDR3 consists of 12 residues. Germline-derived CDR1 and CDR2 are DFQATT and SNEGSKA (reference sequence). This chain's CDR3 is CSARGLYNEQFF. CDR3 bases: TGCAGTGCTAGGGGGCTCTACAATGAGCAGTTCTTC.

This CDR3 reads CASSEADRARYF. CDR3 bases: TGTGCCAGCAGTGAAGCCGACAGGGCCCGGTACTTC. The J gene is TRBJ2-7, the V gene TRBV2; 7 bases are shared with TRBD1. With 0 bases clipped from V and 12 bases from J, the junction kept 5 bases outside the gene matches. CDR1 is SNHLY, CDR2 FYNNEI, per germline. The CDR3 covers 12 residues.

This clonotype was counted only a few times. The chain joins TRBV19 to TRBJ2-2, with D hard to call. Germline CDR1 reads LNHDA; CDR2 reads SQIVND (reference sequence). Trimming took off 1 base at V and 1 base at J, with 10 bases between the two ends. The CDR3 sequence is 16 residues long. CDR3 protein: CASSIGTGRNTGELFF. CDR3 nucleotides: TGTGCCAGTAGTATAGGTACCGGACGGAACACCGGGGAGCTGTTTTTT.

The genes are TRBV9 and TRBJ2-1; D gene ambiguous. The CDR3 is made up of 15 amino acids. The germline V gene encodes CDR1 SGDLS and CDR2 YYNGEE. V shed 1 base and J shed 2 bases, with 10 bases lying between them. CDR3 protein: CASSVRILPYNEQFF. CDR3 nucleotide sequence: TGTGCCAGCAGCGTAAGAATTCTCCCCTACAATGAGCAGTTCTTC.

The chain carries TRBV2 and TRBJ2-5, with 9 bases that match TRBD1. This CDR3 has 14 amino acids. Germline V CDR1 and CDR2: SNHLY, FYNNEI. Trimming cost V 9 bases and J 5 bases; bases outside gene matches: 10. The CDR3 region is CASIPGTGMETQYF. The CDR3 DNA reads as TGTGCCAGTATTCCCGGGACAGGGATGGAGACCCAGTACTTC.

This rearrangement joins TRBV5-1 to TRBJ2-2, with D unclear. Deletions cut 4 bases from V and 5 bases from J, with 12 bases between. This CDR3 has 14 amino acids. Germline CDR1 and CDR2: SGHRS and YFSETQ. For the CDR3, the DNA is TGCGCCAGCAGCCCCCAGGTGGGGACCGGGGAGCTGTTTTTT. Translation gives CASSPQVGTGELFF.

The chain couples TRBV30 to TRBJ2-7; D possibly matches TRBD1 or TRBD2 (6 bases each). The CDR3 contains 14 residues. V was pared by 0 bases and J by 0 bases, with 9 bases between. Germline CDR1 is GTSNPN and CDR2 is SVGIG (reference sequence). CDR3 coding DNA: TGTGCCTGGAGTGTACAGGGAGGCTCCTACGAGCAGTACTTC. It yields the protein CAWSVQGGSYEQYF.

The CDR3 protein is CSASNNEQFF. The CDR3 DNA reads TGCAGTGCTAGCAACAATGAGCAGTTCTTC. The rearrangement links TRBV20-1 to TRBJ2-1; D not resolved. Germline V gene lookup returns CDR1 DFQATT and CDR2 SNEGSKA (reference sequence). This CDR3 region has 10 residues. V lost 3 bases, J lost 5 bases, and 2 bases lay in between.

This clonotype appeared once. The chain recombines TRBV7-8 with TRBJ1-6; tentative D call: TRBD1 (6 bases). V gave up 1 base and J gave up 7 bases, with 14 bases separating them. This CDR3 comprises 16 residues. Germline V gives CDR1 SGHVS, CDR2 FQNEAQ. The CDR3 DNA reads TGTGCCAGCAGCTTAGTAGGGGGGCTTTACAATTCACCCCTCCACTTT. Its translation is CASSLVGGLYNSPLHF.

The J gene is TRBJ2-4, the V gene TRBV29-1, with TRBD1 matching 10 bases. This CDR3 has 14 residues. CDR1 is SQVTM, CDR2 ANQGSEA, per germline. The V and J ends lost 4 bases and 7 bases, in that order; junction bases with no gene match: 7. The CDR3 sequence is CSVVRQGARNIQYF. The CDR3 region has the DNA TGCAGCGTTGTCCGACAGGGGGCGCGGAACATTCAGTACTTC.

This clonotype was picked up one time. This chain links TRBV6-2 or TRBV6-3 with TRBJ1-5, with TRBD1 identical over 7 bases. V was pared by 4 bases and J by 3 bases, with 9 bases of the junction left unmatched. Germline assignment: CDR1 MNHEY and CDR2 SVGEGT. This CDR3 contains 16 residues. Here the CDR3 DNA reads TGTGCCAGCAGTTGGCTCGCGACAGGGAACAATCAGCCCCAGCATTTT. Its translation: CASSWLATGNNQPQHF.

This clonotype was seen only once. This sequence joins TRBV19 and TRBJ2-5; a possible D gene is TRBD2 (5 bases). The CDR3 spans 15 residues. V lost 1 base and J lost 2, with 11 bases in between. In germline, CDR1 is LNHDA, CDR2 SQIVND (reference sequence). CDR3 in DNA: TGTGCCAGTAGTATAGGAGCCAGACTACAAGAGACCCAGTACTTC. Protein: CASSIGARLQETQYF. Full variable domain (missing parts from reference TRBV19 and TRBJ2-5): DGGITQSPKYLFRKEGQNVTLSCEQNLNHDAMYWYRQDPGQGLRLIYYSQIVNDFQKGDIAEGYSVSREKKESFPLTVTSAQKNPTAFYLCASSIGARLQETQYFGPGTRLLVL.

This chain uses TRBV20-1 with TRBJ2-4; D may be TRBD1 (5 bases). This CDR3 has 13 residues. Trimming stripped 0 bases from V and 6 bases from J, with 9 bases between. CDR1 is DFQATT and CDR2 is SNEGSKA in the germline V gene (reference sequence). DNA for the CDR3: TGCAGTGCTAGAGATCCCCAGGGAAACATTCAGTACTTC. Translated, it gives CSARDPQGNIQYF.

In this sample, this clonotype turned up a few times. V gene TRBV7-2 combines with J gene TRBJ2-1; D is uncertain. The CDR3 sequence is 13 residues long. V was cut by 0 bases and J by 5 bases, with 5 bases left in between. Germline V gives CDR1 SGHTA, CDR2 FQGNSA. CDR3 in amino acids: CASSLAGNNEQFF. The CDR3 nucleotides are TGTGCCAGCAGCTTAGCTGGAAACAATGAGCAGTTCTTC.

This sequence joins TRBV15 and TRBJ2-2; D is possibly TRBD2 (7 bases). Germline assignment: CDR1 LNHNV and CDR2 YYDKDF (reference sequence). V was shortened by 0 bases and J by 5 bases, with 16 bases between the two germline ends. The CDR3 has 17 residues. CDR3 in DNA: TGTGCCACCAGCAGAGATCCGCAGGGAGGGGGAACCGGGGAGCTGTTTTTT. It yields the protein CATSRDPQGGGTGELFF.

This chain links TRBV18 with TRBJ2-5; D is ambiguous. The CDR3 contains 12 residues. Germline-derived CDR1 and CDR2 are KGHSH and LQKENI. V dropped 8 bases and J dropped 0 bases, with 7 bases sitting between them. The CDR3 protein is CASQGNQETQYF. CDR3 sequence (DNA): TGTGCCAGCCAAGGGAACCAAGAGACCCAGTACTTC. The full variable domain, in which reference TRBV18 and TRBJ2-5 provide the parts outside the CDR3, is NAGVMQNPRHLVRRRGQEARLRCSPMKGHSHVYWYRQLPEEGLKFMVYLQKENIIDESGMPKERFSAEFPKEGPSILRIQQVVRGDSAAYFCASQGNQETQYFGPGTRLLVL.

The chain carries TRBV29-1 and TRBJ1-1; perhaps TRBD1 as D (6 bases). Trimming took off 7 bases at V and 0 bases at J, with 12 bases between the two ends. The CDR3 length is 13 residues. The germline V gene has CDR1 SQVTM and CDR2 ANQGSEA. CDR3 coding DNA: TGCAGCGCGAGACAGGCCCTGAACACTGAAGCTTTCTTT. It encodes CSARQALNTEAFF.

In this sample, this clonotype turned up once. The chain has TRBV20-1 and TRBJ2-5; TRBD1 agrees at 8 bases. The CDR3 runs to 13 residues. CDR1 is DFQATT and CDR2 is SNEGSKA in the germline V gene (reference sequence). Trimming at V came to 5 bases and at J to 1 base, leaving 3 bases not matched to a gene. The CDR3 reads CSASGQGQETQYF. The CDR3 DNA reads TGCAGTGCTTCCGGACAGGGCCAAGAGACCCAGTACTTC.

The V gene is TRBV3-1, the J gene TRBJ2-3; D is unresolved. Trimming took 0 bases from V and 1 from J, leaving 17 bases between them. Germline CDR1 and CDR2: LGHDT and YNNKEL (reference sequence). The length of the CDR3 is 18 residues. The CDR3 nucleotides are TGTGCCAGCAGCCAAGATCCCCTTCGTACTGCGGGCACAGATACGCAGTATTTT. Protein: CASSQDPLRTAGTDTQYF.

This chain connects TRBV18 to TRBJ2-2; 8 nucleotides line up with TRBD1. V gave up 3 bases and J gave up 5 bases; unmatched junction bases: 5. Germline V CDR1 and CDR2: KGHSH, LQKENI. CDR3 size: 15 residues. The CDR3 coding sequence is TGTGCCAGCTCACCCGGGACAGGCGGAACCGGGGAGCTGTTTTTT. Translation: CASSPGTGGTGELFF.

The chain links TRBV20-1 to TRBJ2-5; D possibly matches TRBD1 or TRBD2 (5 bases each). Germline CDR1 reads DFQATT; CDR2 reads SNEGSKA (reference sequence). The CDR3 loop spans 14 amino acids. V shed 1 base and J shed 1 base, with 10 bases lying between them. CDR3 sequence reads: CSARVPGPQETQYF. The CDR3 DNA sequence: TGCAGTGCTAGAGTTCCGGGACCCCAAGAGACCCAGTACTTC.

This sequence joins TRBV7-9 and TRBJ2-1; D is undetermined. Germline V gene lookup returns CDR1 SEHNR and CDR2 FQNEAQ (reference sequence). This CDR3 comprises 16 residues. Trimming stripped 5 bases from V and 3 bases from J, with 17 bases between. CDR3 protein: CASSRLALGNYNEQFF. CDR3 nucleotides: TGTGCCAGCAGCCGTCTCGCCCTAGGGAACTACAATGAGCAGTTCTTC.

The gene calls are TRBV6-6 and TRBJ1-1; D is ambiguous. CDR1 MNHNY and CDR2 SVGAGI come from the germline V gene (reference sequence). The CDR3 totals 12 residues. The germline V and J ends were trimmed by 10 bases and 0 bases, with 9 bases remaining between them. CDR3 loop: CATTEVNTEAFF. The CDR3 DNA follows: TGTGCCACCACAGAGGTGAACACTGAAGCTTTCTTT.

The chain has TRBV15 and TRBJ1-1; D remains unclear. The germline V and J ends were trimmed by 2 bases and 1 base, with 8 bases remaining between them. The CDR3 totals 14 residues. Per the germline V gene, CDR1 is LNHNV and CDR2 is YYDKDF (reference sequence). The CDR3 coding sequence is TGTGCCACCAGCAGATCAGTGGGGAACACTGAAGCTTTCTTT. Protein sequence: CATSRSVGNTEAFF.

This clonotype is a singleton in its sample. The chain carries TRBV2 and TRBJ2-5; D call uncertain. The length of the CDR3 is 14 residues. V was pared by 6 bases and J by 1 base, with 12 bases between. Per the germline V gene, CDR1 is SNHLY and CDR2 is FYNNEI. In DNA form, the CDR3 reads TGTGCCAGCAGAGCTAACACAGTCCAAGAGACCCAGTACTTC. It encodes CASRANTVQETQYF.

The sample holds one count of this clonotype. The genes are TRBV5-1 and TRBJ2-7; perhaps D is TRBD1 or TRBD2 (6 bases each). CDR1 SGHRS and CDR2 YFSETQ come from the germline V gene. The CDR3 runs to 14 residues. The V and J ends lost 1 base and 3 bases respectively, with 11 bases between them. The CDR3 loop reads CASSLLGGRYEQYF. Written as DNA, the CDR3 is TGCGCCAGCAGCTTGTTGGGGGGCCGCTACGAGCAGTACTTC.

The chain joins TRBV5-1 to TRBJ1-5; maybe TRBD1 (6 bases). V shed 3 bases and J shed 1 base, with 17 bases lying between them. CDR1 and CDR2 (germline): SGHRS, YFSETQ. This CDR3 is built from 17 residues. CDR3 coding DNA: TGCGCCAGCAGCTCTGTCAGCGGGACAAGGAGCAATCAGCCCCAGCATTTT. It encodes CASSSVSGTRSNQPQHF. The full variable domain, completed using reference TRBV5-1 and TRBJ1-5, is KAGVTQTPRYLIKTRGQQVTLSCSPISGHRSVSWYQQTPGQGLQFLFEYFSETQRNKGNFPGRFSGRQFSNSRSEMNVSTLELGDSALYLCASSSVSGTRSNQPQHFGDGTRLSIL.

The J gene is TRBJ1-2, the V gene TRBV7-8, with 7 bases that match TRBD1. The J segment lost 4 bases and the V segment lost 5 bases, leaving 13 bases of the junction unmatched. The CDR3 contains 16 residues. Germline V gives CDR1 SGHVS, CDR2 FQNEAQ. CDR3 residues: CASSHTGVGTLYGYTF. The CDR3 region has the DNA TGTGCCAGCAGCCACACAGGGGTTGGGACCCTCTATGGCTACACCTTC.